The T cell receptor (beta chain) under discussion was sequenced for a study of T cell repertoires in aging, cancer and after chemotherapy. Peripheral blood genomic DNA, not sorted cells or RNA, was the template. This clonotype has only a few counts. Its target is not known. Study-level findings and limits: No conclusions about immunological memory after chemotherapy can be drawn from the repertoire data.

The V gene lost 5 bases and the J gene lost 6 bases, with 11 bases spanning the gap. The CDR3 sequence is 13 residues long. The germline V gene encodes CDR1 LNHDA and CDR2 SQIVND (reference sequence). Rearranged V-D-J TRB sequences were amplified with a mixed TRB-A/B primer pool. TCRdb independently ran MiXCR on the multiplex PCR reads; one entry per CDR3 protein. The sample has roughly 7,000 distinct CDR3 sequences, 40% seen once. V and J are TRBV19 and TRBJ2-1; the D gene could be TRBD1 or TRBD2 (6 bases each). Sample: blood. The TCR sequence derives from a human donor in good health. The chain's CDR3 is CASSGGQINEQFF. The CDR3 DNA reads TGTGCCAGTAGTGGGGGGCAGATCAATGAGCAGTTCTTC.